The 13 T cell receptor beta chains given below trace back to one sample, sequenced in a study of identical twins. TCRdb reprocessed the 5' RACE reads with MiXCR, giving one entry per CDR3 protein. This table holds hundreds of thousands of distinct CDR3 sequences, roughly 18% found once. The data were also submitted as part of a second study, on T cells expressing NK-cell markers.

The sequencing sample was made of PBMCs. The receptors shown here come from a woman aged 18-29 years in good health.

V gene TRBV18 combines with J gene TRBJ2-1; 8 bases map to TRBD2. V was pared by 3 bases and J by 0 bases, with 7 bases of the junction left unmatched. CDR3 length: 17 residues. Germline V gene data show CDR1 as KGHSH and CDR2 as LQKENI. This CDR3 reads CASSPGAGALSYNEQFF. For the CDR3, the DNA is TGTGCCAGCTCACCGGGAGCGGGGGCCCTCTCCTACAATGAGCAGTTCTTC.

The gene calls are TRBV5-1 and TRBJ2-3; TRBD1 matches 9 bases. J was trimmed by 4 bases and V by 4 bases; bases with no gene match: 7. The CDR3 totals 15 residues. The germline V gene has CDR1 SGHRS and CDR2 YFSETQ. CDR3 DNA sequence: TGCGCCAGCAGCGACACCGGGACAGGGTCAGATACGCAGTATTTT. Encoded protein: CASSDTGTGSDTQYF.

The chain combines TRBV21-1 with TRBJ2-6; the table gives TRBD1 as D, unverified against the DNA. TRBV21-1 is flagged as a pseudogene. The CDR3 runs to 18 residues. CDR3 sequence: CASTPKRGRGSGANVLTF. Here the CDR3 DNA reads TGTGCCAGCACGCCAAAACGGGGACGGGGTTCTGGGGCCAACGTCCTGACTTTC.

V and J are TRBV7-9 and TRBJ1-1; maybe TRBD1 (5 bases). This CDR3 region has 13 residues. CDR1 is SEHNR, CDR2 FQNEAQ, per germline (reference sequence). V gave up 6 bases and J gave up 5 bases, with 13 bases separating them. Here the CDR3 reads CASRVQEGTEAFF. CDR3 DNA: TGTGCCAGCAGGGTCCAGGAGGGGACTGAAGCTTTCTTT.

The sample holds many counts of this clonotype. The CDR3 protein is CASSYTGRDTQYF. The CDR3 bases are TGTGCCAGCAGTTACACTGGGAGGGATACGCAGTATTTT. The genes are TRBV12-3 or TRBV12-4 and TRBJ2-3, with a possible D match to TRBD2 (6 bases). CDR3 length equals 13 residues. Trimming left V 4 bases short and J 6 bases short, with 11 bases between.

This clonotype has just one count. The J gene is TRBJ2-7, the V gene TRBV7-9; 11 nucleotides agree with TRBD2. The CDR3 runs to 15 residues. In germline, CDR1 is SEHNR, CDR2 FQNEAQ (reference sequence). The junction had 9 bases not matched to a gene; V was cut back by 5 bases and J by 6 bases. CDR3 residues: CASSPTSGRGSEQYF. CDR3 nucleotides: TGTGCCAGCAGCCCTACTAGCGGGAGAGGCTCCGAGCAGTACTTC.

The chain combines TRBV7-2 with TRBJ2-1; no clear D gene. The germline V and J ends were trimmed by 3 bases and 9 bases, with 9 bases remaining between them. CDR3 size: 12 residues. The germline V gene has CDR1 SGHTA and CDR2 FQGNSA. The CDR3 loop reads CASSFPLGEQFF. DNA of the CDR3: TGTGCCAGCAGCTTTCCGTTGGGTGAGCAGTTCTTC.

There are a few counts of this clonotype. The rearrangement links TRBV6-6 to TRBJ1-5, with TRBD1 identical over 11 bases. Germline CDR1 reads MNHNY; CDR2 reads SVGAGI (reference sequence). CDR3 size: 13 residues. The V gene end was trimmed by 8 bases and the J gene end by 6 bases; junction bases not matched to a gene: 3. CDR3 sequence: CASGQGAGQPQHF. The CDR3 nucleotides read TGTGCCAGCGGACAGGGGGCAGGTCAGCCCCAGCATTTT.

This clonotype was picked up a small number of times. The chain combines TRBV3-1 with TRBJ2-3; 11 bases map to TRBD2. Germline-derived CDR1 and CDR2 are LGHDT and YNNKEL (reference sequence). The CDR3 runs 16 residues. J lost 9 bases, V lost 0 bases, and 8 bases had no gene match. The CDR3 nucleotides read TGTGCCAGCAGCCAAGATGCCGAGGGGACTAGCGGAACGCAGTATTTT. Translating gives CASSQDAEGTSGTQYF.

The chain joins TRBV4-1 to TRBJ2-1; D not certain. Germline loops: CDR1 MGHRA, CDR2 YSYEKL. CDR3 length: 18 residues. Trimming left V 1 base short and J 4 bases short, with 20 bases between. The CDR3 bases are TGCGCCAGCAGCCAAGGGGCCAAGGCAGGCGGCCCGTACAATGAGCAGTTCTTC. Protein: CASSQGAKAGGPYNEQFF.

This clonotype was seen a handful of times. The rearrangement joins TRBV10-3 to TRBJ2-1, with D perhaps matching TRBD1 (6 bases). The germline V gene has CDR1 ENHRY and CDR2 SYGVKD. CDR3 size: 14 residues. Trimming took off 6 bases at V and 3 bases at J, with 12 bases between the two ends. CDR3 in amino acids: CAIRDSRGYNEQFF. The CDR3 bases are TGTGCCATCAGGGACAGTCGAGGCTACAATGAGCAGTTCTTC.

A few counts support this clonotype. The chain uses TRBV5-1 and TRBJ2-1; 13 nucleotides align to TRBD2. The CDR3 consists of 20 residues. Per germline, CDR1 SGHRS and CDR2 YFSETQ. Germline trimming cut 7 bases from V and 8 bases from J; bases unmatched to any gene: 24. The CDR3 protein is CASGSTGSETSGRVSHEQFF. The CDR3, as DNA: TGCGCCAGCGGCTCGACAGGGTCGGAAACTAGCGGGAGGGTAAGCCATGAGCAGTTCTTC.

The chain is built from TRBV20-1 and TRBJ2-7, with D possibly matching TRBD2 (5 bases). Germline CDR1 and CDR2: DFQATT and SNEGSKA (reference sequence). The CDR3 covers 13 residues. Trimming left V 6 bases short and J 7 bases short, with 19 bases between. As DNA, the CDR3 is TGCAGTGCGGAGCGGACGGTGGGCTGGGAGCAGTACTTC. Protein: CSAERTVGWEQYF.